Sequencing of this T cell receptor beta chain was carried out in a study of T cells in Graves' hyperthyroidism and ophthalmopathy. This clonotype was seen only a few times. Germline V gene lookup returns CDR1 MNHNS and CDR2 SASEGT. There are 15 residues in the CDR3. Trimming shortened V by 2 bases and J by 9 bases, and 14 bases separated the two germline ends. TCR beta CDR3 sequences were amplified from RNA transcripts. HTBI primers were the set used in a first-round RT-PCR of the TCR CDR3. TCRdb reprocessed the multiplex PCR reads with MiXCR, giving one entry per CDR3 protein. Of more than 500,000 distinct CDR3 sequences listed, around 15% are singletons.

The source is a woman aged 35 to 49 with Graves' hyperthyroidism. The V call is TRBV6-1, the J call TRBJ1-6, with D tentatively TRBD1 (6 bases). The sample consisted of blood. CDR3 sequence (DNA): TGTGCCAGCAGTGAAACGGGACACTCTAGTTCACCCCTCCACTTT. This encodes CASSETGHSSSPLHF.